The entry below gives a single T cell receptor (beta chain) sequence along with its context. Repertoires were generated with immunoSEQ multiplex PCR, while TCRdb's copy carries only in-frame clones and drops some. The sample records some 70,000 clones, around 90% being singletons. In germline, CDR1 is WSHSY, CDR2 SAAADI. This CDR3 spans 13 amino acids. Between the trimmed V and J ends, which lost 6 bases and 5 bases, there was a span of 13 bases. The source of the sample is a study of technical replicates of blood from a handful of donors. Sequenced material: T cells isolated from PBMCs. The sequence was obtained from a human donor in good health. V usage is TRBV10-2 and J usage is TRBJ2-5, with TRBD2 as a possible D gene (5 bases). In DNA form, the CDR3 reads TGCGCCAGCAGCGAACTAGTTTGGGAGACCCAGTACTTC. It encodes CASSELVWETQYF.